A selection of T cell receptor beta chains follows, all from one sample in a study of shared clonotypes between healthy human individuals. Repertoires were generated with immunoSEQ multiplex PCR, while TCRdb's copy carries only in-frame clones and drops some. The top ten hold about 2% of the sample, which has about 670,000 clones, about two thirds seen once. The sample comprised memory CD4+ T cells sorted from blood. The receptor set was obtained from a woman in her twenties or thirties in good health. CDR3s leave out the opening cysteine and the closing phenylalanine or tryptophan. A row's size may be missing; if present it is once, few, many or a size class.

clone_size	v_call	j_call	cdr3_aa
.	TRBV2	TRBJ2-7	ATRGLAVPYEQY
few	TRBV18	TRBJ1-2	ASSPEARGYT
.	TRBV29-1	TRBJ2-7	SVVAGGRVYEQY
.	TRBV15	TRBJ1-3	ATSRDRGSGNTIY
.	TRBV4-2	TRBJ1-4	ASSQGRGESAREKLF
.	TRBV23-1	TRBJ1-5	ASSQIKGQLQPQH
.	TRBV2	TRBJ1-2	ASSLNREGYT
.	TRBV5-8	TRBJ2-7	ASSSGQGPYEQY
.	TRBV9	TRBJ2-7	ASSVTRDSPYEQY
medium-sized	TRBV7-9	TRBJ2-7	ASSDRGPSEQY
.	TRBV7-3	TRBJ1-2	ASSEDREGGYT
.	TRBV28	TRBJ2-1	ASSSRTPNEQF
.	TRBV29-1	TRBJ1-1	SVVEIEDTEAF
.	TRBV27	TRBJ2-1	ASSPSLLAGSYNEQF
.	TRBV10-2	TRBJ2-7	ASSSGVVYEQY
.	TRBV7-6	TRBJ2-2	ASRRSNTGELF
.	TRBV2	TRBJ2-7	ASSETGHSYEQY
.	TRBV15	TRBJ2-7	ATSRDRANYEQY
few	TRBV28	TRBJ1-1	ASSSGAVTEAF
.	TRBV5-1	TRBJ1-4	ASSGGPSNEKLF
.	TRBV27	TRBJ2-7	ASSPLDFYEQY
.	TRBV5-1	TRBJ2-5	ASSLALDAQETQY
.	TRBV28	TRBJ2-7	ASRLTSVWDEQY
.	TRBV5-8	TRBJ1-5	ASSSGSTWSNQPQH
many	TRBV20-1	TRBJ2-7	SAAQGYEQY
.	TRBV7-9	TRBJ2-1	ASSARHEQF
.	TRBV28	TRBJ1-2	ASSLPGRTYGYT
.	TRBV4-1	TRBJ2-5	ASSQGAGGGETQY
.	TRBV27	TRBJ2-1	ASSATRTRGYEQF
.	TRBV14	TRBJ2-1	ASSQGGGVNEQF
once	TRBV7-8	TRBJ2-3	ASSLVMGLNTDTQY
many	TRBV29-1	TRBJ2-5	SVEIGPETQY
.	TRBV5-6	TRBJ2-7	ASSLGGYEQY
.	TRBV10-1	TRBJ2-2	ASSSGLAGPGELF
few	TRBV10-2	TRBJ2-3	ASGEVHSTDTQY
.	TRBV6-5	TRBJ1-2	ASSYPGQGGYT
once	TRBV18	TRBJ2-7	ASSPGQEKEQY
.	TRBV14	TRBJ1-1	ASSQGVRRTEAF
.	TRBV29-1	TRBJ1-2	SVEDGTYGYT
.	TRBV5-5	TRBJ2-1	ASSSTPYQYNEQF
few	TRBV7-8	TRBJ1-3	ASSLGGSGPGNTIY
.	TRBV5-1	TRBJ2-5	ASSSRQPIQETQY
.	TRBV19	TRBJ2-3	ASSTAEADTQY
once	TRBV5-1	TRBJ2-1	ASSLSSGRLIDEQF
.	TRBV28	TRBJ2-7	ASGSSDFYEQY
few	TRBV2	TRBJ2-4	ASVGAILAKNIQY
.	TRBV5-8	TRBJ1-3	ASSLFVTAGDTIY
.	TRBV29-1	TRBJ1-2	SAGGYYGYT
many	TRBV19	TRBJ2-5	ASSTGAGGNVKTQY
few	TRBV6-1	TRBJ1-2	ASSERTEHGYT
once	TRBV7-6	TRBJ2-6	ASSPRLNGGGQISGANVLT
.	TRBV6-1	TRBJ1-1	ASSTQVDTEAF
.	TRBV20-1	TRBJ2-7	SASSYEQY
.	TRBV28	TRBJ2-3	ASSSGLAGRLNTQY
.	TRBV10-3	TRBJ2-7	AISDEQGAGEQY
.	TRBV19	TRBJ2-3	ASSRQGALDTQY
.	TRBV10-3	TRBJ2-3	AISAVPGGEDTQY
.	TRBV6-5	TRBJ2-3	ASSLRQSTDTQY
.	TRBV9	TRBJ1-1	ASSVEQANTEAF
.	TRBV7-9	TRBJ2-2	ASSLGTGDTGELF